The 24 T cell receptor beta chains listed next were all sequenced from one sample in a study of cytomegalovirus exposure and HLA in healthy donors (dated by TCRdb to about 2017). To prepare the library, the immunoSEQ multiplex PCR assay was applied. The multiplex PCR relied on a mix of 60 forward primers for TCR Vbeta segments and 13 reverse primers for TCR Jbeta segments. The immuneACCESS repertoire file appears here via TCRdb, limited to in-frame rearrangements. These files lack a portion of the clones; in checked studies, under half of the deficit traces to unresolved V genes, and the cause of the others is not known. This sample is represented by around 200,000 clones; over 65% of them were singletons. Approximately 2.6% of the sample lies in the top ten. Sequencing input: PBMCs. These receptors were obtained from an older woman in good health and CMV-seropositive.

The chain combines TRBV28 with TRBJ1-1, with 9 bases identical to TRBD1. The V segment lost 5 bases and the J segment 5 bases; nucleotides outside the gene matches: 9. The CDR3 is made up of 15 amino acids. Looked up from germline, CDR1 is MDHEN and CDR2 is SYDVKM. The DNA for the CDR3 is TGTGCCAGCAGTCCCCTCGGACAGGGGAGGACTGAAGCTTTCTTT. Its translation: CASSPLGQGRTEAFF.

In its sample, this clone was seen once. The chain is built from TRBV6-6 and TRBJ2-2; D is ambiguous. V was shortened by 7 bases and J by 0 bases, with 9 bases between the two germline ends. This CDR3 is built from 14 residues. The germline CDR1 and CDR2 sequences are MNHNY and SVGAGI (reference sequence). DNA for the CDR3: TGTGCCAGCACCGGAACAGCGAACACCGGGGAGCTGTTTTTT. It is translated as CASTGTANTGELFF.

The gene calls are TRBV5-1 and TRBJ2-1; 7 bases fit TRBD2. Looked up from germline, CDR1 is SGHRS and CDR2 is YFSETQ. The CDR3 has 14 amino acids. V lost 4 bases and J lost 3; bases outside the gene matches: 4. The CDR3 nucleotides are TGCGCCAGCAGCATGAGCGGGGACTACAATGAGCAGTTCTTC. Residues: CASSMSGDYNEQFF.

This chain uses TRBV4-2 with TRBJ2-3; 9 nucleotides match TRBD2. The CDR3 totals 16 residues. In germline, CDR1 is LGHNA, CDR2 YNFKEQ. V lost 3 bases, J lost 1 base, and 5 bases stayed unmatched. CDR3 in amino acids: CASSHRGRAGTDTQYF. CDR3 sequence (DNA): TGTGCCAGCAGCCATCGCGGGAGGGCAGGCACAGATACGCAGTATTTT.

This clone was seen once. V is TRBV6-5 and J is TRBJ1-6; D remains ambiguous. Germline values: CDR1 MNHEY, CDR2 SVGAGI. This CDR3 has 14 residues. The V gene lost 6 bases and the J gene lost 7 bases, with 13 bases spanning the gap. The CDR3 loop reads CASSRPTGNSPLHF. The DNA of the CDR3 is TGTGCCAGCAGCCGACCGACGGGGAATTCACCCCTCCACTTT.

This sequence joins TRBV7-2 and TRBJ2-3, with D perhaps matching TRBD2 (5 bases). Trimming cost V 3 bases and J 0 bases, with 16 bases left between them. CDR1 and CDR2 (germline): SGHTA, FQGNSA. CDR3 length: 17 residues. The CDR3 DNA reads TGTGCCAGCAGCTTCGGACTCGGCATAACTAGCACAGATACGCAGTATTTT. It is translated as CASSFGLGITSTDTQYF. The full variable domain, its missing parts supplied by reference TRBV7-2 and TRBJ2-3, is GAGVSQSPSNKVTEKGKDVELRCDPISGHTALYWYRQSLGQGLEFLIYFQGNSAPDKSGLPSDRFSAERTGGSVSTLTIQRTQQEDSAVYLCASSFGLGITSTDTQYFGPGTRLTVL.

This chain links TRBV2 with TRBJ1-5; D is uncertain. Germline values: CDR1 SNHLY, CDR2 FYNNEI. The CDR3 has 14 amino acids. V lost 8 bases and J 6 bases, leaving 17 bases between the germline ends. CDR3 sequence reads: CASGLSSEGQPQHF. The DNA for the CDR3 is TGTGCCAGCGGGTTGAGTTCCGAGGGTCAGCCCCAGCATTTT.

A note on this clone: Other DNA variants within this sample encode the same CDR3. The J gene is TRBJ1-1, the V gene TRBV7-3; TRBD1 matches 7 bases. After removal of 2 bases from V and 3 bases from J, the junction contained 0 bases not matched to a gene. The germline CDR1 and CDR2 sequences are SGHTA and FQGTGA. This CDR3 contains 13 residues. CDR3 residues: CASSLDRDTEAFF. The CDR3 DNA is TGTGCCAGCAGCTTAGACAGGGACACTGAAGCTTTCTTT.

There are a few counts of this clone. The J gene is TRBJ2-2, the V gene TRBV5-1, with D perhaps matching TRBD1 (5 bases). CDR3 length equals 15 residues. V lost 0 bases and J lost 0, with 6 bases in between. CDR1 and CDR2 (germline): SGHRS, YFSETQ. CDR3 sequence: CASSLGTTNTGELFF. The CDR3 DNA is TGCGCCAGCAGCTTGGGGACAACGAACACCGGGGAGCTGTTTTTT.

The chain combines TRBV6-6 with TRBJ2-7; D ambiguous. This CDR3 is built from 14 residues. Germline assignment: CDR1 MNHNY and CDR2 SVGAGI (reference sequence). V lost 6 bases to trimming and J lost 2 bases, with 14 bases between them. This CDR3 reads CASRTDPSAYEQYF. The CDR3 region has the DNA TGTGCCAGCAGGACCGACCCTAGTGCCTACGAGCAGTACTTC.

The chain employs TRBV5-4 and TRBJ2-3; TRBD1 matches 7 bases. Per germline, CDR1 SGHNT and CDR2 YYREEE (reference sequence). There are 18 residues in the CDR3. After removal of 2 bases from V and 0 bases from J, the junction contained 12 bases not matched to a gene. The CDR3 DNA reads as TGTGCCAGCAGCTTATCGGACAGGCTTTGGGCTAGCACAGATACGCAGTATTTT. This translates into CASSLSDRLWASTDTQYF.

This rearrangement joins TRBV7-3 to TRBJ1-1, with D hard to call. Trimming took off 3 bases at V and 1 base at J, with 12 bases between the two ends. Germline V gene data show CDR1 as SGHTA and CDR2 as FQGTGA. The CDR3 is made up of 15 amino acids. CDR3 bases: TGTGCCAGCAGCTTGCAGGTGCCACCGAACACTGAAGCTTTCTTT. This gives the protein CASSLQVPPNTEAFF.

The genes are TRBV5-6 and TRBJ2-7; maybe TRBD1 (5 bases). V was clipped by 0 bases and J by 6 bases, with 7 bases between them. This CDR3 is built from 12 residues. Germline V gene data show CDR1 as SGHDT and CDR2 as YYEEEE. The CDR3 sequence is CASSLVGLEQYF. The CDR3 nucleotides read TGTGCCAGCAGCTTGGTGGGGCTCGAGCAGTACTTC.

This clone was counted a few times. At the DNA level, this CDR3 is encoded by other sequences in the same sample as well. The chain is built from TRBV30 and TRBJ1-4; 9 nucleotides align to TRBD1. Trimming took 7 bases from V and 8 from J; bases not matched to a gene: 5. The CDR3 loop spans 12 amino acids. The germline V gene encodes CDR1 GTSNPN and CDR2 SVGIG (reference sequence). This chain's CDR3 is CALDRGGEKLFF. In nucleotides, the CDR3 is TGTGCCTTGGACAGGGGTGGCGAAAAACTGTTTTTT.

The chain carries TRBV4-1 and TRBJ2-1; 9 bases are a match to TRBD2. Germline CDR1 is MGHRA and CDR2 is YSYEKL. V was pared by 0 bases and J by 12 bases, with 12 bases of the junction left unmatched. The CDR3 contains 16 residues. The CDR3 spells CASSQEGLAGAGRQFF. CDR3 in DNA: TGCGCCAGCAGCCAAGAGGGATTAGCGGGGGCCGGGCGGCAGTTCTTC.

The rearrangement links TRBV5-1 to TRBJ1-5; 7 positions match TRBD1. The germline V gene encodes CDR1 SGHRS and CDR2 YFSETQ. The J segment lost 0 bases and the V segment lost 5 bases, leaving 5 bases of the junction unmatched. CDR3 length: 15 residues. The CDR3 region is CASRGTANSNQPQHF. CDR3 nucleotide sequence: TGCGCCAGCAGAGGGACAGCAAATAGCAATCAGCCCCAGCATTTT. Full variable domain (outside the CDR3, taken from reference TRBV5-1 and TRBJ1-5): KAGVTQTPRYLIKTRGQQVTLSCSPISGHRSVSWYQQTPGQGLQFLFEYFSETQRNKGNFPGRFSGRQFSNSRSEMNVSTLELGDSALYLCASRGTANSNQPQHFGDGTRLSIL.

The chain recombines TRBV5-1 with TRBJ2-1, with 12 positions matching TRBD2. Losses at the gene ends were 4 bases for V and 9 bases for J; bases not matched to a gene: 8. The germline V gene encodes CDR1 SGHRS and CDR2 YFSETQ. This CDR3 is 15 amino acids long. For the CDR3, the DNA is TGCGCCAGCAGCCCCGGACTAGCGGGGCCATCTGAGCAGTTCTTC. Translating gives CASSPGLAGPSEQFF.

The CDR3 DNA follows: TGTGCCAGCAGCGTAGCTACCGGGGGCTATGGCTACACCTTC. Translated: CASSVATGGYGYTF. The chain couples TRBV9 to TRBJ1-2; D might be TRBD1 (5 bases). CDR3 size: 14 residues. V lost 0 bases and J 4 bases, leaving 10 bases between the germline ends. The germline V gene encodes CDR1 SGDLS and CDR2 YYNGEE.

CDR3 loop: CASSVSLAGTYEQYF. In nucleotides, the CDR3 is TGTGCCAGCAGCGTAAGCCTAGCGGGAACCTACGAGCAGTACTTC. V and J are TRBV9 and TRBJ2-7, with 9 bases fitting TRBD2. The ends lost 1 base at V and 2 bases at J; junction bases unmatched: 4. Germline V gives CDR1 SGDLS, CDR2 YYNGEE. This CDR3 spans 15 amino acids.

V and J are TRBV30 and TRBJ1-2; 7 bases line up with TRBD1. The CDR3 spans 15 residues. V was clipped by 4 bases and J by 0 bases; unmatched bases: 8. Germline V gives CDR1 GTSNPN, CDR2 SVGIG (reference sequence). Here the CDR3 reads CAWIEGGRTNYGYTF. The CDR3 bases are TGTGCCTGGATTGAAGGGGGCCGGACTAACTATGGCTACACCTTC.

The rearrangement links TRBV7-2 to TRBJ2-2; 8 bases fit TRBD2. Trimming at V came to 5 bases and at J to 3 bases, leaving 5 bases not matched to a gene. The germline V gene encodes CDR1 SGHTA and CDR2 FQGNSA. CDR3 length: 15 residues. The CDR3, as DNA: TGTGCCAGCAGCCTGACAGCGGGAGACACCGGGGAGCTGTTTTTT. Its translation is CASSLTAGDTGELFF.

V usage is TRBV11-2 and J usage is TRBJ2-1; D is perhaps TRBD2 (6 bases). CDR3 size: 15 residues. Trimming stripped 3 bases from V and 0 bases from J, with 9 bases between. Looked up from germline, CDR1 is SGHAT and CDR2 is FQNNGV. The chain's CDR3 is CASSFDGSSYNEQFF. In DNA form, the CDR3 reads TGTGCCAGCAGCTTCGACGGGAGCTCCTACAATGAGCAGTTCTTC.

The chain links TRBV5-6 to TRBJ2-7; D uncertain. The CDR3 extends over 18 amino acids. Germline assignment: CDR1 SGHDT and CDR2 YYEEEE. V was clipped by 0 bases and J by 0 bases, with 19 bases between them. The CDR3 DNA reads as TGTGCCAGCAGCTTGGGCGTGAATCCTACCGTTAGCTCCTACGAGCAGTACTTC. It specifies CASSLGVNPTVSSYEQYF.

The chain has TRBV6-5 and TRBJ1-6, with 7 bases aligning to TRBD1. Germline V gene sequence: CDR1 MNHEY, CDR2 SVGAGI. V gave up 10 bases and J gave up 8 bases; unmatched junction bases: 8. CDR3 size: 13 residues. CDR3 region: CANRTGVDSPLHF. CDR3 nucleotide sequence: TGTGCCAACAGAACAGGGGTTGATTCACCCCTCCACTTT.